The 22 T cell receptor beta chains reported below all come from one sample, sequenced in a study of CD8+ T cells in alopecia areata. The treatment here: oral pan-JAK inhibitor, 5-10 mg twice daily. Extraction of RNA preceded its reverse transcription into cDNA, which served as the sequencing template. Libraries were prepared by immunoSEQ multiplex PCR; TCRdb keeps only in-frame clonotypes and omits some of them. This sample carries around 150,000 clones, roughly 82% of them seen once, and the ten largest clones take just under 25%. Specimen: CD8+ T cells sorted from blood, collected at week 4, from a patient treated with tofacitinib. These receptors were taken from a human donor with alopecia areata.

J is TRBJ1-1 and V is TRBV5-1; 10 positions match TRBD1. V trimming: 4 bases; J trimming: 1 base; junction bases outside the gene matches: 10. This CDR3 is 17 amino acids long. Germline V gives CDR1 SGHRS, CDR2 YFSETQ. DNA for the CDR3: TGCGCCAGCAGCGGGGGACAGGGGATAGTAAAGAACACTGAAGCTTTCTTT. It translates to CASSGGQGIVKNTEAFF.

The rearrangement joins TRBV2 to TRBJ2-3, with TRBD2 as a possible D gene (5 bases). CDR1 is SNHLY and CDR2 is FYNNEI in the germline V gene. V lost 4 bases and J lost 1, with 9 bases in between. The CDR3 is made up of 14 amino acids. The CDR3 protein is CASSGGSGTDTQYF. The CDR3 DNA sequence: TGTGCCAGCAGTGGTGGTAGCGGCACAGATACGCAGTATTTT.

This clone was detected a few times. This chain links TRBV5-6 with TRBJ2-7, with D unresolved. The CDR3 contains 13 residues. Germline V lookup: CDR1 SGHDT, CDR2 YYEEEE. The V gene lost 3 bases and the J gene lost 0 bases, with 7 bases spanning the gap. CDR3 sequence (DNA): TGTGCCAGCAGCTGGGCAAGCTCCTACGAGCAGTACTTC. Residues: CASSWASSYEQYF. The full variable domain, with the rest looked up from reference TRBV5-6 and TRBJ2-7, is DAGVTQSPTHLIKTRGQQVTLRCSPKSGHDTVSWYQQALGQGPQFIFQYYEEEERQRGNFPDRFSGHQFPNYSSELNVNALLLGDSALYLCASSWASSYEQYFGPGTRLTVT.

The rearrangement links TRBV5-1 to TRBJ2-7; TRBD2 might be the D (6 bases). The CDR3 is 15 amino acids. V gave up 3 bases and J gave up 2 bases, with 15 bases separating them. CDR1 SGHRS and CDR2 YFSETQ come from the germline V gene. DNA for the CDR3: TGCGCCAGCAGCTGGGCGGCTAGCGTTGCCTACGAGCAGTACTTC. Encoded protein: CASSWAASVAYEQYF.

The CDR3 loop is CASSQGVAGNYEQYF. CDR3 sequence (DNA): TGCGCCAGCAGCCAAGGGGTAGCGGGGAACTACGAGCAGTACTTC. This rearrangement joins TRBV4-1 to TRBJ2-7; TRBD2 agrees at 8 bases. V lost 1 base to trimming and J lost 3 bases; unmatched junction nucleotides: 5. Per germline, CDR1 MGHRA and CDR2 YSYEKL. The CDR3 loop spans 15 amino acids.

The gene calls are TRBV7-9 and TRBJ1-6, with D tentatively TRBD1 (5 bases). CDR3 length: 15 amino acids. Trimming removed 1 base from V and 7 bases from J, with 11 bases in between. CDR1 SEHNR and CDR2 FQNEAQ come from the germline V gene (reference sequence). The CDR3 region is CASSLVGLRNSPLHF. The CDR3 DNA sequence: TGTGCCAGCAGCTTAGTGGGACTACGAAATTCACCCCTCCACTTT.

Of note for this clone: Other DNA sequences in the same sample also yield this CDR3. V and J are TRBV7-9 and TRBJ2-7; D is uncertain. CDR3 length equals 13 residues. V was pared by 1 base and J by 4 bases, with 8 bases between. The germline V gene encodes CDR1 SEHNR and CDR2 FQNEAQ (reference sequence). The CDR3 coding sequence is TGTGCCAGCAGCTTAGACTTATCGTACGAGCAGTACTTC. It translates to CASSLDLSYEQYF.

The chain is built from TRBV7-9 and TRBJ1-1; the D is unclear. Germline CDR1 reads SEHNR; CDR2 reads FQNEAQ (reference sequence). The V and J ends lost 3 bases and 6 bases respectively, with 14 bases between them. The CDR3 runs 14 residues. CDR3 nucleotides: TGTGCCAGCAGCTTCTCCAGGAGTGGCGCTGAAGCTTTCTTT. It specifies CASSFSRSGAEAFF.

The genes are TRBV5-1 and TRBJ1-2, with 7 nucleotides matching TRBD1. The V gene end was trimmed by 4 bases and the J gene end by 6 bases; junction bases not matched to a gene: 9. The CDR3 totals 14 residues. Germline values: CDR1 SGHRS, CDR2 YFSETQ. The CDR3 DNA is TGCGCCAGCAGCCTCGAGACAGGGACGGATGGCTACACCTTC. Its translation is CASSLETGTDGYTF.

This clone was seen a handful of times. J is TRBJ2-3 and V is TRBV6-4, with 13 nucleotides matching TRBD2. The CDR3 runs to 15 residues. Germline trimming cut 5 bases from V and 4 bases from J; bases unmatched to any gene: 3. Germline CDR1 reads MRHNA; CDR2 reads SNTAGT. This chain's CDR3 is CASSRLAGGADTQYF. For the CDR3, the DNA is TGTGCCAGCAGTCGACTAGCGGGGGGTGCAGATACGCAGTATTTT.

The chain couples TRBV7-8 to TRBJ2-3; TRBD2 is a possible D gene (5 bases). This CDR3 is built from 16 residues. From germline, CDR1 is SGHVS and CDR2 FQNEAQ. The V and J ends lost 1 base and 0 bases respectively, with 11 bases between them. The CDR3 reads CASSLVGGSSTDTQYF. As DNA, the CDR3 is TGTGCCAGCAGCTTAGTCGGCGGGTCGAGCACAGATACGCAGTATTTT.

This chain links TRBV7-9 with TRBJ2-7, with 11 bases lining up with TRBD2. This CDR3 contains 18 residues. The V segment lost 1 base and the J segment 2 bases; nucleotides outside the gene matches: 10. Germline assignment: CDR1 SEHNR and CDR2 FQNEAQ (reference sequence). CDR3 amino acids: CASSLGIAGTSGTYEQYF. CDR3 coding DNA: TGTGCCAGCAGCTTAGGGATTGCCGGGACTAGCGGAACCTACGAGCAGTACTTC.

Regarding this clone: A junction end diverges from the germline sequence, so it may reflect a read error. This chain uses TRBV7-7 with TRBJ2-2, with a possible D match to TRBD1 (5 bases). CDR1 is SSHAT and CDR2 is FNYEAQ in the germline V gene (reference sequence). The CDR3 is made up of 14 amino acids. The CDR3 reads CASSPGQNTGELFF. The DNA for the CDR3 is TGTGCTAGCAGCCCTGGACAGAACACCGGGGAGCTGTTTTTT.

This clone came up once. Mismatch with germline at one junction end may stem from a read error. J is TRBJ2-5 and V is TRBV7-7; a weak D match, TRBD2 (5 bases). Germline V gives CDR1 SSHAT, CDR2 FNYEAQ (reference sequence). The CDR3 covers 16 residues. Here the CDR3 reads CASSLSLGPNQETQYF. In nucleotides, the CDR3 is TGTGCTAGCAGCCTTTCACTAGGACCCAACCAAGAGACCCAGTACTTC.

The gene calls are TRBV19 and TRBJ1-5; the D gene is possibly TRBD1 (6 bases). V gave up 4 bases and J gave up 4 bases, with 17 bases separating them. Germline V gene sequence: CDR1 LNHDA, CDR2 SQIVND (reference sequence). CDR3 length: 16 amino acids. CDR3 DNA sequence: TGTGCCAGTAGTAACTCCGGGGGGGCCTATAATCAGCCCCAGCATTTT. Protein sequence: CASSNSGGAYNQPQHF.

The chain carries TRBV7-6 and TRBJ2-7, with D possibly TRBD1 on 5 matching bases. V gave up 1 base and J gave up 3 bases, with 7 bases separating them. The CDR3 covers 13 residues. Germline CDR1 SGHVS, CDR2 FNYEAQ. CDR3 in amino acids: CASSLGTLYEQYF. Written as DNA, the CDR3 is TGTGCCAGCAGCTTAGGGACACTCTACGAGCAGTACTTC. Based on the CDR3 plus reference TRBV7-6 and TRBJ2-7, the full variable domain is GAGVSQSPRYKVTKRGQDVALRCDPISGHVSLYWYRQALGQGPEFLTYFNYEAQQDKSGLPNDRFSAERPEGSISTLTIQRTEQRDSAMYRCASSLGTLYEQYFGPGTRLTVT.

The chain couples TRBV7-9 to TRBJ2-7; D may correspond to TRBD1 or TRBD2 (5 bases each). V lost 5 bases, J lost 0 bases, and 8 bases lay in between. Germline V gives CDR1 SEHNR, CDR2 FQNEAQ (reference sequence). The CDR3 spans 13 residues. CDR3 DNA sequence: TGTGCCAGCAGCACCGGGACCTCCTACGAGCAGTACTTC. It translates to CASSTGTSYEQYF. Complete variable domain (other parts from reference TRBV7-9 and TRBJ2-7): DTGVSQNPRHKITKRGQNVTFRCDPISEHNRLYWYRQTLGQGPEFLTYFQNEAQLEKSRLLSDRFSAERPKGSFSTLEIQRTEQGDSAMYLCASSTGTSYEQYFGPGTRLTVT.

The chain recombines TRBV14 with TRBJ2-7; TRBD1 aligns across 8 bases. Germline CDR1 and CDR2: SGHDN and FVKESK. The ends lost 1 base at V and 5 bases at J; junction bases unmatched: 7. There are 15 residues in the CDR3. The CDR3 DNA sequence: TGTGCCAGCAGCCAAGGTCAGGACAGGGACCACGAGCAGTACTTC. This codes for CASSQGQDRDHEQYF.

J is TRBJ2-7 and V is TRBV2; TRBD1 agrees at 9 bases. The CDR3 has 14 residues. V shed 6 bases, J shed 5 bases, and the junction held 8 bases outside the gene matches. CDR1 and CDR2 (germline): SNHLY, FYNNEI. The CDR3 DNA reads TGTGCCAGCAGCGTAGGACAGGGGACCGACGAGCAGTACTTC. Its protein is CASSVGQGTDEQYF.

V and J are TRBV27 and TRBJ1-5; D is uncertain. V was clipped by 3 bases and J by 1 base, with 7 bases between them. This CDR3 is 14 amino acids long. Germline V gene lookup returns CDR1 MNHEY and CDR2 SMNVEV (reference sequence). The CDR3 spells CASSFINSNQPQHF. CDR3 nucleotides: TGTGCCAGCAGTTTTATCAACAGCAATCAGCCCCAGCATTTT.

This chain connects TRBV7-8 to TRBJ1-1; D call uncertain. The CDR3 length is 15 residues. The germline gives CDR1 SGHVS, CDR2 FQNEAQ. V was trimmed by 5 bases and J by 3 bases, leaving 16 bases between them. The CDR3 loop is CASSTNRRWDTEAFF. CDR3 DNA: TGTGCCAGCAGCACGAACCGGAGATGGGACACTGAAGCTTTCTTT.

The CDR3 DNA reads as TGTGCCAGCAGCCCAGAGGTTCAGGGAAACTATGGCTACACCTTC. Its translation is CASSPEVQGNYGYTF. J is TRBJ1-2 and V is TRBV7-2; weak D call: TRBD1 (5 bases). The germline V and J ends were trimmed by 5 bases and 2 bases, with 15 bases remaining between them. The CDR3 consists of 15 residues. Germline CDR1 is SGHTA and CDR2 is FQGNSA.